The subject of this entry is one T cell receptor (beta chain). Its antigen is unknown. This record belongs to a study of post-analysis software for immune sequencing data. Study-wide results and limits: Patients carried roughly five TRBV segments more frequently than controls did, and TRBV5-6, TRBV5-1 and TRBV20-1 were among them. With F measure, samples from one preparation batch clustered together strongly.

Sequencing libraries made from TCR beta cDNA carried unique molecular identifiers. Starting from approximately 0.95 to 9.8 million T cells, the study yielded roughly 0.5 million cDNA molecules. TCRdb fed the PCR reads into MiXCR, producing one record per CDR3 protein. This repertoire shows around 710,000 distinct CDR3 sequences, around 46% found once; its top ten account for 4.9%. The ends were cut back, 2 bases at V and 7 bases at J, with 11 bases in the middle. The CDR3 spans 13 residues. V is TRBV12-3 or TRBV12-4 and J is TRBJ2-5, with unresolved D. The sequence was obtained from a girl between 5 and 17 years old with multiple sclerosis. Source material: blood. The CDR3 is CASSLNSGGTQYF. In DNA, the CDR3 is TGTGCCAGCAGTTTAAATTCCGGCGGGACCCAGTACTTC.